This TCR delta chain was captured by sequencing in a study of γδ T cells in repeated Plasmodium falciparum infection. Turning to the study itself: Malaria-naive adults were infected with P. falciparum NF54 four times over roughly 590 days. Samples were taken at baseline, before some infections, and 21 days after each.

Germline CDR1 reads GEAIGNYY; CDR2 reads EKD. V lost 0 bases and J lost 0; bases outside the gene matches: 9. This CDR3 comprises 18 residues. TCRdb reprocessed the multiplex PCR reads through CATT. The sample records 75,000 to 100,000 delta-chain clones, roughly 1.4% being singletons. This clone was counted ten times or more. The protein recorded in TCRdb matches a much larger clone and deviates from this DNA's translation at residue 6, suggesting a read error; the protein here is obtained by translating the DNA. Vgamma9/Vdelta2+ and Vdelta2-negative gammadelta T cells were flow-sorted from PBMC for bulk sequencing.

Source material: gamma-delta T cells from blood. The TCR originated in a pool of human donors (malaria-infected and uninfected, not separated). The V gene is TRDV2, the J gene TRDJ1; 10 bases are a match to TRDD3. In the absence of a J gene in TCRdb, the DNA was matched to germline to assign it here. The CDR3 bases are TGTGCCTGTGACACCCCCACTGGGGGATCACTGTACACCGATAAACTCATCTTT. As protein: CACDTPTGGSLYTDKLIF.